This T cell receptor (beta chain) was found in a study of neurological immune-mediated disorders. cDNA synthesis was performed by 5'RACE with 10-nucleotide random UMIs. TCRdb called the 5' RACE reads again in MiXCR, with one record for every CDR3 protein. The sample consists of around 80,000 distinct CDR3 sequences, around a tenth of them appearing once. The sample holds many counts of this clonotype. CDR3 length: 17 amino acids. V was pared by 4 bases and J by 5 bases, with 18 bases between. The V gene's germline CDR1 is SGHAT and CDR2 FQNNGV. The source of this sequence is a middle-aged man in good health. Sequencing input: PBMCs. The chain combines TRBV11-2 with TRBJ1-6; weak D call: TRBD1 (6 bases). The CDR3 DNA sequence: TGTGCCAGCAGCTCATACCCCACAGGGTTGAATAATTCACCCCTCCACTTT. Its translation: CASSSYPTGLNNSPLHF.